This T cell receptor beta chain derives from a study of T cell responses to AZD1222 COVID-19 vaccine. Whole-study results and caveats: Vaccine-associated CD4 TCRs spanned spike, dominant at 160-218 and 743-854. Unmutated variant regions are reportedly the target of nearly half of TCRs that are spike-specific. Only after the peak T cell response were repertoires sampled. It should be noted that donors were predominantly white British and more often female, and clonal diversity was possibly underestimated.

Regarding this clone: Antigen unknown.

Germline CDR1 is LGHDT and CDR2 is YNNKEL (reference sequence). The V gene end was trimmed by 0 bases and the J gene end by 2 bases; junction bases not matched to a gene: 10. This CDR3 contains 19 residues. The method was immunoSEQ multiplex PCR; TCRdb's version includes in-frame clones alone and lacks a portion of them. The sample shows about 150,000 clones, 90% of them seen only once. The material was peripheral blood, obtained 28 days after the second AZD1222 dose. The origin of this receptor is an adult who received the AZD1222 COVID-19 vaccine. This sequence joins TRBV3-1 (or the pseudogene TRBV3-2) and TRBJ1-6, with TRBD1 matching 7 bases. CDR3 bases: TGTGCCAGCAGCCAAGAACCGTATTCAGGGGGGGCCTATAATTCACCCCTCCACTTT. Protein product: CASSQEPYSGGAYNSPLHF.